This TCR beta chain was captured by sequencing in a study of blood T cell repertoires in COVID-19 (TCRdb year 2020). About the full investigation: Samples covering the acute and convalescent phases of COVID-19 were provided by collaborators in the United States, Italy and Spain. Deeply sampled blood TCRbeta repertoires from subjects exposed to, actively infected with, or recovered from COVID-19 were included in the dataset. The repertoires were released in a freely available public database intended as a resource for research on the immune response to SARS-CoV-2. HLA class I and class II types, where available, came from metadata supplied by the sample provider rather than from assay-based typing. The prospective study material was composed of cDNA or gDNA derived from T cells, B-cell-depleted T cells, or PBMCs. A de-identified subject ID, COVID-19 status, age in years and sex were almost always included in the sample metadata. The samples were drawn from two sources: the first 160 participants of the ongoing ImmuneRACE study, and 1,000 to 1,500 subjects contributed by 6 global collaborators.

For CDR1 and CDR2, the germline V gene lists ENHRY and SYGVKD. V lost 4 bases and J lost 1 base, and the count of bases not matched to a germline gene is 3. Spanning cysteine to phenylalanine, the CDR3 consists of 15 amino acids. Of all the DNA, just the CDR3 is kept, 45 bases in frame from base 1. TCRbeta CDR3 regions were amplified from genomic DNA using the immunoSEQ Assay, a bias-controlled multiplex PCR. The study's own analysis went as follows. The number of nucleated cells in each sample was estimated from the amplification of reference gene primers within the assay. To quantify the absolute abundance of each unique TCRbeta CDR3 rearrangement, sequence reads were collapsed and filtered. For each sample, productive Simpson clonality was calculated by taking the square root of Simpson's diversity index across productive rearrangements. Not all clones reach the TCRdb copy of this immuneACCESS table, which keeps in-frame sequences only. Checked studies attribute under half of the gap to unresolved V genes and leave the rest unexplained. V, J and clone size derive from that table, while D and trimming were established from the DNA sequence. The sample table contains about 220,000 clones; only one count was recorded for around 84% of them. The ten largest clonotypes hold about 20% of the sample.

Concerning this clone itself: No antigen is known for it. Per-nucleotide qualities are absent, and no much larger clonotype sits a single base away.

Collaborating institutions collected whole blood in K2EDTA tubes following their own protocols. For TCRbeta analysis, collaborators shipped samples in one of three forms: frozen whole blood, isolated PBMCs, or DNA extracted from either of those sample types. What the authors observed across the whole study: The amount of clinical and demographic metadata varied by source and participant and was provided uncurated.

The sample comprised peripheral blood. This TCR was recovered from a man younger than 45 with active or convalescent COVID-19. The sequence links TRBV10-3 to TRBJ2-3; TRBD1 agrees with 9 junctional bases. The bases read TGTGCCATCAGTGGGGGACAGGGTGGCACAGATACGCAGTATTTT. Translation gives CAISGGQGGTDTQYF.